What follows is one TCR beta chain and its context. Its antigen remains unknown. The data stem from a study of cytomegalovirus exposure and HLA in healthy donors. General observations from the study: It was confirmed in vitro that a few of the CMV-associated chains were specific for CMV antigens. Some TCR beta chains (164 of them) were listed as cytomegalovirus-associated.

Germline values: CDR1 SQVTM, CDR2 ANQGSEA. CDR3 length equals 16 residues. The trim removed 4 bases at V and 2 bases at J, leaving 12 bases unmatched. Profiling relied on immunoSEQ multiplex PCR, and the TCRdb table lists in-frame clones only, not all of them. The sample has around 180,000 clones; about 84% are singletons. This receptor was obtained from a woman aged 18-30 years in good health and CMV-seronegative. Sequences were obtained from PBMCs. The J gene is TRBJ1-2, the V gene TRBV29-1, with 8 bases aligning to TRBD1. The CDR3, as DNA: TGCAGCGTTGCGGACAGGGCACCCCGTTTCAACTATGGCTACACCTTC. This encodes CSVADRAPRFNYGYTF.